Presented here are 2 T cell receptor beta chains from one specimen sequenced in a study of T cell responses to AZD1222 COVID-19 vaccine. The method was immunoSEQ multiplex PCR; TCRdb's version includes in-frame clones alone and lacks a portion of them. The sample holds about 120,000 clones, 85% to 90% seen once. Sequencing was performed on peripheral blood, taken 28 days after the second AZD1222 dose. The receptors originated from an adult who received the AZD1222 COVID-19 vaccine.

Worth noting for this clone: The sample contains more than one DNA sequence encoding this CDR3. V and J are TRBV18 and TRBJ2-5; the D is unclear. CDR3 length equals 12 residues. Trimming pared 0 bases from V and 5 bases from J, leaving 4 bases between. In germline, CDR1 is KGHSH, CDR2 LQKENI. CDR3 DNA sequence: TGTGCCAGCTCACCACCGGGGGAGACCCAGTACTTC. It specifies CASSPPGETQYF.

The CDR3, as DNA: TGTGCCTGGGACAGAAGGCAGGGGGGCGAGCAGTACTTC. Translated, it gives CAWDRRQGGEQYF. This sequence joins TRBV30 and TRBJ2-7; possibly TRBD1 for D (7 bases). The length of the CDR3 is 13 residues. The germline CDR1 and CDR2 sequences are GTSNPN and SVGIG (reference sequence). V lost 5 bases and J lost 6, with 17 bases in between.